Sequencing of this T cell receptor (beta chain) was carried out in a study of cytomegalovirus exposure and HLA in healthy donors. Study-level results: The authors judged a highly shared variant cluster likely a sequencing artifact.

Primers for the PCR totalled 60 Vbeta and 13 Jbeta. The assay was immunoSEQ multiplex PCR, and TCRdb's table has in-frame clones only and misses some. The listing records tens of thousands of clones. Note on this clone: The antigen is unknown.

The sequencing sample was made of PBMCs. This TCR was sampled from a man between 50 and 59 years old in good health and CMV-seropositive.

The CDR3 sequence is CASSQSRREKLFF. CDR3 sequence (DNA): TGCGCCAGCAGCCAATCCCGGCGGGAAAAACTGTTTTTT. V usage is TRBV4-3 and J usage is TRBJ1-4; no clear D gene. This CDR3 spans 13 amino acids. With 2 bases removed from V and 8 bases from J, the gap between germline ends came to 9 bases. Germline CDR1 reads LGHNA; CDR2 reads YSLEER.